Included here is one T cell receptor beta chain sequence, with context. Antigen: not known. This record comes from a study of T cell responses to AZD1222 COVID-19 vaccine. CDR1 is KGHSH, CDR2 LQKENI, per germline. The V gene lost 0 bases and the J gene lost 3 bases, with 8 bases spanning the gap. This CDR3 comprises 14 residues. The study, taken as a whole, reports: Spike-specific TCR breadth and depth grew following two AZD1222 doses. Females made up more of the donors, who were largely white British, and clonal diversity may have come out too low. The reported proportion of spike-specific TCRs targeting unmutated variant regions was nearly half.

Second-dose intervals near 4 or 12 weeks were combined. Here immunoSEQ multiplex PCR was the method, and the copy in TCRdb shows in-frame clones only, minus some. The sample yields about 140,000 clones, 80% to 95% seen once. V and J are TRBV18 and TRBJ1-1; a possible D gene is TRBD1 (5 bases). Sequenced here: peripheral blood, sampled 28 days after the second AZD1222 dose. The source is an adult who received the AZD1222 COVID-19 vaccine. This chain's CDR3 is CASSPPETDTEAFF. As DNA, the CDR3 is TGTGCCAGCTCACCACCGGAGACAGACACTGAAGCTTTCTTT.